Presented here are 12 T cell receptor beta chains from one specimen sequenced in a study of T-cell memory formation after mild COVID-19. From the 5' RACE reads, TCRdb called clonotypes with MiXCR, one entry per CDR3 protein. Found here are 450,000 to 650,000 distinct CDR3 sequences, roughly 20% of them singletons; the top ten hold about 12%. The sequencing sample was made of PBMCs or a T cell subset sorted from them (not recorded which). These receptors were obtained from an adult woman who had mild COVID-19 (a few samples of this study predate the infection). Cell type and time point are not known.

The chain couples TRBV5-8 to TRBJ1-2, with D unclear. V dropped 1 base and J dropped 6 bases, with 4 bases sitting between them. Looked up from germline, CDR1 is SGHTS and CDR2 is YDEGEE. The length of the CDR3 is 11 residues. CDR3 DNA: TGTGCCAGCAGCTTGAGGAATGGCTACACCTTC. Translating it yields CASSLRNGYTF.

There are a few counts of this clonotype. The V call is TRBV4-1, the J call TRBJ2-1; TRBD2 agrees at 7 bases. CDR3 length equals 17 residues. With 0 bases clipped from V and 5 bases from J, the junction kept 10 bases outside the gene matches. In germline, CDR1 is MGHRA, CDR2 YSYEKL. The DNA for the CDR3 is TGCGCCAGCAGCCAAGAAGTATACGCGGGGACTAACAATGAGCAGTTCTTC. Its translation is CASSQEVYAGTNNEQFF.

This chain links TRBV4-1 with TRBJ1-2; TRBD1 agrees at 10 bases. The CDR3 spans 14 residues. The germline gives CDR1 MGHRA, CDR2 YSYEKL. With V trimmed by 3 bases and J by 4 bases, 2 bases remained unmatched. CDR3 bases: TGCGCCAGCAGCCAGCGACAGGGGGCCTATGGCTACACCTTC. Its translation: CASSQRQGAYGYTF.

The chain uses TRBV7-6 and TRBJ2-3; TRBD2 aligns across 11 bases. Losses at the gene ends were 6 bases for V and 4 bases for J; bases not matched to a gene: 18. Germline V CDR1 and CDR2: SGHVS, FNYEAQ. The CDR3 spans 19 residues. The CDR3 spells CASRPGQGRIAGGPDTQYF. The CDR3 region has the DNA TGTGCCAGCAGACCTGGACAGGGGAGGATAGCGGGAGGGCCAGATACGCAGTATTTT.

This chain links TRBV7-8 with TRBJ2-3; D is uncertain. From germline, CDR1 is SGHVS and CDR2 FQNEAQ. The CDR3 contains 15 residues. V shed 0 bases and J shed 9 bases, with 16 bases lying between them. The CDR3 DNA reads as TGTGCCAGCAGCTTAGCACCTAGGTCGCCCGGGACGCAGTATTTT. Amino acids: CASSLAPRSPGTQYF.

This clonotype was found a few times. Written as DNA, the CDR3 is TGTGCCAGCAGCTTAAATGGGGAGGGGGAGACCCAGTACTTC. This sequence encodes CASSLNGEGETQYF. The rearrangement joins TRBV11-2 to TRBJ2-5, with 7 bases lining up with TRBD2. Germline CDR1 is SGHAT and CDR2 is FQNNGV. The CDR3 length is 14 residues. Trimming took 2 bases from V and 5 from J; bases not matched to a gene: 5.

This clonotype came up a few times. The chain joins TRBV3-1 to TRBJ1-1; tentatively, D is TRBD1 (6 bases). The CDR3 is 13 amino acids. The V and J ends lost 4 bases and 4 bases respectively, with 10 bases between them. Germline V gene lookup returns CDR1 LGHDT and CDR2 YNNKEL (reference sequence). The chain's CDR3 is CASSPGTRTEAFF. In DNA, the CDR3 is TGTGCCAGCAGCCCTGGGACACGCACTGAAGCTTTCTTT.

In this sample, this clonotype turned up a few times. The chain combines TRBV13 with TRBJ2-5; D is tentatively TRBD1 or TRBD2 (5 bases each). The V gene lost 8 bases and the J gene lost 6 bases, with 16 bases spanning the gap. The CDR3 spans 13 residues. Germline V lookup: CDR1 PRHDT, CDR2 FYEKMQ (reference sequence). CDR3 protein: CASSGDVKKTQYF. The CDR3 coding sequence is TGTGCCAGCTCCGGGGACGTTAAAAAGACCCAGTACTTC.

This clonotype was observed a handful of times. The rearrangement uses TRBV3-1 and TRBJ1-6; D unclear. The CDR3 has 14 residues. From germline, CDR1 is LGHDT and CDR2 YNNKEL (reference sequence). Trimming removed 1 base at V and 6 bases at J, with 7 bases between. The CDR3 DNA is TGTGCCAGCAGCCAAGTCCGCGGTAATTCACCCCTCCACTTT. This encodes CASSQVRGNSPLHF.

This clonotype occurred a few times. This chain uses TRBV5-1 with TRBJ2-5; 8 bases agree with TRBD2. CDR1 is SGHRS and CDR2 is YFSETQ in the germline V gene. This CDR3 is 14 amino acids long. Losses at the gene ends were 1 base for V and 2 bases for J; bases not matched to a gene: 1. The CDR3 is CASSLSSGQETQYF. The CDR3 nucleotides are TGCGCCAGCAGCTTGTCTAGCGGGCAAGAGACCCAGTACTTC.

This clonotype has ten or more counts. This chain connects TRBV7-2 to TRBJ2-5; TRBD2 matches 10 bases. Germline V gene data show CDR1 as SGHTA and CDR2 as FQGNSA. Trimming removed 5 bases from V and 5 bases from J; junction bases left unmatched: 5. The CDR3 is 14 amino acids. This CDR3 is CASSPSGRGETQYF. In DNA, the CDR3 is TGTGCCAGCAGCCCTAGCGGGAGAGGGGAGACCCAGTACTTC.

The chain uses TRBV12-3 or TRBV12-4 and TRBJ1-4; D ambiguous. This CDR3 region has 13 residues. Trimming cost V 3 bases and J 8 bases, with 10 bases left between them. CDR3 DNA sequence: TGTGCCAGCAGTTTGCAAGGGTGGGAAAAACTGTTTTTT. It yields the protein CASSLQGWEKLFF.